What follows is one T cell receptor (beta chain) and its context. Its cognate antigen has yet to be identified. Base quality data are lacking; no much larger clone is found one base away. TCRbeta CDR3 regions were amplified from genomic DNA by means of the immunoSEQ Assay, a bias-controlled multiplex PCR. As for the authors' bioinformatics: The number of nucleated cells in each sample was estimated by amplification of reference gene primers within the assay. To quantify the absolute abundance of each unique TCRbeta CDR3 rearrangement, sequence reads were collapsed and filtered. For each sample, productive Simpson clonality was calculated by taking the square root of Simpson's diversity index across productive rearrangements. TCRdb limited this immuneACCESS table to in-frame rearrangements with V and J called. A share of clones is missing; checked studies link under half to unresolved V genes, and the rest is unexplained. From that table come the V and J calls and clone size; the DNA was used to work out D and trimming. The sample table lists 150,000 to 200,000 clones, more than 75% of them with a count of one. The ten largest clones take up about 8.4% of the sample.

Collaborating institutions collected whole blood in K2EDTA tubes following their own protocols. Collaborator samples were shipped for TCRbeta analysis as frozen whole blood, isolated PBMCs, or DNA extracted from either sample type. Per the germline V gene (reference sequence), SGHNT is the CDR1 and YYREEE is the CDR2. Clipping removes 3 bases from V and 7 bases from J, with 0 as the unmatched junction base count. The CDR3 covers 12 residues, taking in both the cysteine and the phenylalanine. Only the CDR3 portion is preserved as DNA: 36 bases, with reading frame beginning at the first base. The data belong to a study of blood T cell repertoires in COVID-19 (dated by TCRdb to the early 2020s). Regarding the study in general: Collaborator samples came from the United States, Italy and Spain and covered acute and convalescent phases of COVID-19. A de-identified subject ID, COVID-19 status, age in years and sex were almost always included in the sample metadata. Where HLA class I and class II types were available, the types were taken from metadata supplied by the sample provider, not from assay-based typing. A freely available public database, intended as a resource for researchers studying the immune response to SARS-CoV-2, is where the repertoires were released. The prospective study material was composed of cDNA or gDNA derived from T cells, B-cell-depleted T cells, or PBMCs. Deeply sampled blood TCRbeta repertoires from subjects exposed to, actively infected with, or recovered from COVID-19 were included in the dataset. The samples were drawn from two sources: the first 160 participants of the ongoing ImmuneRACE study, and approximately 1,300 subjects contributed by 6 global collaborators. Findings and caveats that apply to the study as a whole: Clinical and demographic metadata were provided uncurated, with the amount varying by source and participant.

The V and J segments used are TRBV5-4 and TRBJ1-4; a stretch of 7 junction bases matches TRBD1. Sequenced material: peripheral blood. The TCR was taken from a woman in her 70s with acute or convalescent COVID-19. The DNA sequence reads TGTGCCAGCAGCTCAGGGGGTGAAAAACTGTTTTTT. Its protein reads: CASSSGGEKLFF.